This T cell receptor (beta chain) came from a study of OX40 agonist ivuxolimab in advanced cancers. Study details: The study enrolled dose-escalation patients with hepatocellular carcinoma, melanoma, renal cell or head and neck cancer.

A remark on this clone: Its antigen is still unknown.

V was clipped by 0 bases and J by 1 base, with 7 bases between them. From germline, CDR1 is MNHEY and CDR2 SVGAGI. This CDR3 has 14 residues. Only in-frame clones appear in the TCRdb table, and some are missing; sequencing was by immunoSEQ multiplex PCR. The top ten clones hold roughly 11% of a sample with about 19,000 clones, around 83% of them seen once. Notes on the study in general: More expanded clones were seen, on average, in CD8+ T cells than in CD4+.

V is TRBV6-5 and J is TRBJ2-7; D gene uncertain. The sequencing used CD4+ or CD8+ T cells sorted from blood, collected in a trial of the OX40 agonist ivuxolimab. This TCR came from an adult with an advanced solid tumor such as melanoma, head and neck, liver or kidney cancer. In DNA, the CDR3 is TGTGCCAGCAGTTACTCTTCCCGTTCCTACGAGCAGTACTTC. Amino acids: CASSYSSRSYEQYF.